This is a list of T cell receptor beta chains from one sample in a study of cytomegalovirus exposure and HLA in healthy donors. Clones were sequenced by immunoSEQ multiplex PCR, and TCRdb holds only the in-frame ones, with some missing. The profile covers 150,000 to 200,000 clones, with more than 70% appearing a single time and 11% taken by the ten largest. The sequenced sample was PBMCs. The receptors here all came from a man younger than 35 in good health and CMV-seropositive. Each CDR3 is given with its conserved first and last residue. A D gene is named only where the DNA matches it firmly. The listing skips clone size in some rows; elsewhere it reads once, few, many or a size class.

j_gene	v_gene	d_gene	abundance	CDR3aa	CDR3nt
TRBJ1-2	TRBV19	NA	few	CASKTEIYGYTF	TGTGCCAGTAAGACGGAGATCTATGGCTACACCTTC
TRBJ1-1	TRBV30	NA	NA	CAWSRPGRATEAFF	TGTGCCTGGAGCCGGCCGGGGAGAGCCACTGAAGCTTTCTTT
TRBJ2-7	TRBV28	NA	NA	CASSLSSQDEQYF	TGTGCCAGCAGTTTATCGTCTCAGGACGAGCAGTACTTC
TRBJ2-5	TRBV9	NA	NA	CASSEALAETQYF	TGTGCCAGCAGCGAAGCCCTTGCAGAGACCCAGTACTTC
TRBJ2-1	TRBV4-1	TRBD2	NA	CASSQGSGSFNEQFF	TGCGCCAGCAGCCAAGGGAGCGGGAGTTTCAATGAGCAGTTCTTC
TRBJ2-7	TRBV29-1	NA	NA	CSVAPSSGAYEQYF	TGCAGCGTCGCCCCTAGTAGCGGAGCCTACGAGCAGTACTTC
TRBJ1-5	TRBV7-9	TRBD1	NA	CASSLEGQGLNQPQHF	TGTGCCAGCAGCTTAGAGGGACAGGGGCTTAACCAGCCCCAGCATTTT
TRBJ2-2	TRBV6-7	TRBD2	NA	CASSYRWASGRDYDGELFF	TGTGCCAGCAGTTATCGTTGGGCTAGCGGGAGGGATTATGACGGGGAGCTGTTTTTT
TRBJ2-1	TRBV15	TRBD2	NA	CATSRTSGTYNEQFF	TGTGCCACCAGCAGAACTAGCGGCACCTACAATGAGCAGTTCTTC
TRBJ2-1	TRBV19	NA	NA	CASKADSGKYNEQFF	TGTGCCAGTAAGGCGGACAGTGGAAAATACAATGAGCAGTTCTTC
TRBJ2-1	TRBV6-4	TRBD2	few	CASSDSAGAANEQFF	TGTGCCAGCAGTGACTCGGCGGGAGCTGCCAATGAGCAGTTCTTC
TRBJ1-1	TRBV5-1	NA	NA	CASSLDSLNTEAFF	TGCGCCAGCAGCTTGGACAGTTTGAACACTGAAGCTTTCTTT
TRBJ1-5	TRBV6-1	NA	NA	CASSDGGGAGNQPQHF	TGTGCCAGCAGTGACGGGGGGGGCGCAGGCAATCAGCCCCAGCATTTT
TRBJ2-3	TRBV6-4	NA	NA	CASSEETTDTQYF	TGTGCCAGCAGTGAAGAGACAACAGATACGCAGTATTTT
TRBJ1-2	TRBV7-9	NA	NA	CASRGMGHLYGYTF	TGTGCCAGCAGGGGCATGGGACACCTCTATGGCTACACCTTC
TRBJ1-1	TRBV30	TRBD1	NA	CAGTAGTGKDTEAFF	TGTGCCGGGACTGCCGGGACAGGGAAAGACACTGAAGCTTTCTTT
TRBJ2-7	TRBV28	TRBD2	NA	CASRGTSGTGEQYF	TGTGCCAGCCGGGGGACTAGCGGGACTGGCGAGCAGTACTTC
TRBJ2-2	TRBV5-1	TRBD2	once	CASSLGPLAVNTGELFF	TGCGCCAGCAGCTTGGGCCCTCTAGCGGTGAACACCGGGGAGCTGTTTTTT
TRBJ2-7	TRBV4-1	NA	NA	CASSQDPTTRGQYF	TGCGCCAGCAGCCAAGATCCGACGACCCGAGGGCAGTACTTC
TRBJ1-6	TRBV6-1	NA	NA	CASSEVDGLRSPLHF	TGTGCCAGCAGTGAAGTTGACGGGTTAAGATCACCCCTCCACTTT
TRBJ1-3	TRBV23-1	TRBD1	NA	CASSSTRQGVGNTIYF	TGCGCCAGCAGCTCGACTCGACAGGGAGTGGGAAACACCATATATTTT
TRBJ2-3	TRBV19	TRBD2	NA	CASSDSGRVPDTQYF	TGTGCCAGTAGCGATAGCGGGAGGGTCCCAGATACGCAGTATTTT
TRBJ1-1	TRBV5-1	NA	NA	CASSLSTAMNTEAFF	TGCGCCAGCAGCTTGTCGACAGCTATGAACACTGAAGCTTTCTTT
TRBJ2-7	TRBV10-2	NA	NA	CASSESRAYEQYF	TGCGCCAGCAGTGAGTCCAGGGCTTACGAGCAGTACTTC
TRBJ2-5	TRBV7-9	NA	NA	CASSLGLGRGEETQYF	TGTGCCAGCAGCTTAGGGTTGGGCAGGGGGGAAGAGACCCAGTACTTC
TRBJ1-6	TRBV14	NA	NA	CASSQGRDWSPLHF	TGTGCCAGCAGCCAAGGCCGGGATTGGTCACCCCTCCACTTT
TRBJ1-1	TRBV9	TRBD1	once	CASSRTDRVNTEAFF	TGTGCCAGCAGCCGGACGGACAGGGTGAACACTGAAGCTTTCTTT
TRBJ1-5	TRBV19	NA	few	CASREQQYSNQPQHF	TGTGCCAGTAGAGAACAGCAATATAGCAATCAGCCCCAGCATTTT
TRBJ2-7	TRBV27	TRBD1	NA	CASSLAPGTVNCEQYF	TGTGCCAGCTCTCTGGCCCCGGGGACAGTCAACTGCGAGCAGTACTTC
TRBJ2-7	TRBV5-1	TRBD2	NA	CASSPMTSGSSYEQYF	TGCGCCAGCAGTCCAATGACTAGCGGGAGCTCCTACGAGCAGTACTTC
TRBJ1-1	TRBV15	TRBD1	few	CATSIQGATEAFF	TGTGCCACCAGCATCCAGGGGGCGACTGAAGCTTTCTTT
TRBJ1-2	TRBV7-3	TRBD1	NA	CASSLNGQDGYTF	TGTGCCAGCAGCTTAAATGGACAGGATGGCTACACCTTC
TRBJ2-1	TRBV14	TRBD2	once	CASSHRGTSGSNEQFF	TGTGCCAGCAGCCACCGCGGGACTAGCGGGAGCAATGAGCAGTTCTTC
TRBJ2-5	TRBV5-1	TRBD1	NA	CASTPDRGIRETQYF	TGCGCCAGCACCCCCGACAGGGGCATACGAGAGACCCAGTACTTC
TRBJ2-1	TRBV4-1	TRBD2	NA	CASSSPSGSYNEQFF	TGCGCCAGCAGCAGTCCTAGCGGGAGCTACAATGAGCAGTTCTTC
TRBJ2-1	TRBV4-1	NA	few	CASSQVGRGEQFF	TGCGCCAGCAGCCAAGTAGGTAGGGGTGAGCAGTTCTTC
TRBJ2-5	TRBV4-2	NA	NA	CASSQGFGGDGETQYF	TGTGCCAGCAGCCAAGGCTTCGGAGGGGATGGAGAGACCCAGTACTTC
TRBJ2-3	TRBV7-3	NA	NA	CASSLSPPDTQYF	TGTGCCAGCAGCCTCTCCCCCCCAGATACGCAGTATTTT
TRBJ2-1	TRBV6-6	TRBD2	NA	CASSYSWAGGWNEQFF	TGTGCCAGCAGTTACTCTTGGGCGGGAGGCTGGAATGAGCAGTTCTTC
TRBJ2-5	TRBV7-9	TRBD1	NA	CASSSSLRQGSSETQYF	TGTGCCAGTAGCTCCAGTTTGAGACAGGGGAGTTCGGAGACCCAGTACTTC
TRBJ2-7	TRBV7-9	NA	NA	CASIPLTGSSYEQYF	TGTGCCAGCATCCCCCTGACAGGAAGCTCCTACGAGCAGTACTTC
TRBJ2-7	TRBV11-3	TRBD2	few	CASSQGTTSGASYEQYF	TGTGCCAGCAGCCAAGGCACTACTAGCGGAGCCTCCTACGAGCAGTACTTC
TRBJ2-7	TRBV21-1	NA	once	CASTDKQDRESYEQYF	TGTGCCAGCACGGATAAGCAGGACAGGGAATCCTACGAGCAGTACTTC
TRBJ2-2	TRBV7-8	TRBD2	NA	CASSLDREGSGELFF	TGTGCCAGCAGCTTAGATCGGGAGGGATCCGGGGAGCTGTTTTTT
TRBJ1-2	TRBV29-1	NA	NA	CSVDRKGNGYTF	TGCAGCGTTGATAGGAAGGGGAATGGCTACACCTTC
TRBJ1-5	TRBV2	NA	NA	CASSHNRGNQPQHF	TGTGCCAGCAGCCACAACAGGGGCAATCAGCCCCAGCATTTT
TRBJ1-5	TRBV10-3	NA	NA	CAISESNRGGNNQPQHF	TGTGCCATCAGTGAGTCGAACCGGGGGGGGAACAATCAGCCCCAGCATTTT
TRBJ2-1	TRBV2	TRBD2	NA	CASSPWEERERYNEQFF	TGTGCCAGCAGTCCATGGGAGGAGCGGGAACGGTACAATGAGCAGTTCTTC
TRBJ2-3	TRBV6-6	NA	NA	CASSYSGAGGTDTQYF	TGTGCCAGCAGTTACTCGGGGGCGGGAGGCACAGATACGCAGTATTTT
TRBJ2-3	TRBV7-2	TRBD2	NA	CASSQGGSTDTQYF	TGTGCCAGCAGCCAGGGAGGGAGCACAGATACGCAGTATTTT
TRBJ2-4	TRBV7-8	NA	NA	CASAGPKTKNIQYF	TGTGCCAGCGCAGGGCCCAAAACCAAAAACATTCAGTACTTC
TRBJ2-5	TRBV11-1	TRBD1	NA	CASSHPGTGDQETQYF	TGTGCCAGCAGCCATCCAGGGACAGGGGATCAGGAGACCCAGTACTTC
TRBJ1-6	TRBV6-5	NA	NA	CASSYSLGGLASPLHF	TGTGCCAGCAGTTACTCTCTAGGAGGTCTGGCCTCACCCCTCCACTTT
TRBJ1-5	TRBV5-1	TRBD1	few	CASSITGAGQPQHF	TGCGCCAGCAGCATCACAGGGGCAGGCCAGCCCCAGCATTTT
TRBJ2-3	TRBV30	NA	NA	CAYHTGWGSDTQYF	TGTGCCTACCACACAGGGTGGGGGTCAGATACGCAGTATTTT
TRBJ2-3	TRBV5-3	TRBD2	once	CARSWGGILAVTQYF	TGTGCCAGAAGCTGGGGGGGGATTCTAGCGGTAACGCAGTATTTT
TRBJ2-7	TRBV14	TRBD2	NA	CASSPRGGRGFHEQYF	TGTGCCAGCAGCCCCCGCGGCGGGAGGGGTTTCCACGAGCAGTACTTC
TRBJ2-2	TRBV19	TRBD1	once	CASSTRDRGPGELFF	TGTGCCAGTAGTACCCGGGACAGGGGCCCCGGGGAGCTGTTTTTT
TRBJ2-7	TRBV7-9	NA	NA	CASSLTTSARGEQYF	TGTGCCAGCAGTTTGACAACTAGCGCCAGGGGCGAGCAGTACTTC